This T cell receptor (beta chain) is drawn from a study of shared clonotypes between healthy human individuals. TCRdb's copy holds only in-frame clones and misses some; the assay was immunoSEQ multiplex PCR. The repertoire includes about half a million clones, about 74% of them detected once, and around 12% sits in the top ten. The material sequenced was PBMCs. The sequence came from a woman between 35 and 50 years old in good health. Some clones in this sample may be carry-over from other donors' samples.

CDR3 protein: CAISEFGTGVSTAKNIQYF. The CDR3 region has the DNA TGTGCCATCAGTGAGTTCGGGACAGGGGTCTCAACGGCCAAAAACATTCAGTACTTC. The rearrangement uses TRBV10-3 and TRBJ2-4; 10 nucleotides agree with TRBD1. After removal of 1 base from V and 1 base from J, the junction contained 10 bases not matched to a gene. The CDR3 sequence is 19 residues long. CDR1 and CDR2 (germline): ENHRY, SYGVKD.